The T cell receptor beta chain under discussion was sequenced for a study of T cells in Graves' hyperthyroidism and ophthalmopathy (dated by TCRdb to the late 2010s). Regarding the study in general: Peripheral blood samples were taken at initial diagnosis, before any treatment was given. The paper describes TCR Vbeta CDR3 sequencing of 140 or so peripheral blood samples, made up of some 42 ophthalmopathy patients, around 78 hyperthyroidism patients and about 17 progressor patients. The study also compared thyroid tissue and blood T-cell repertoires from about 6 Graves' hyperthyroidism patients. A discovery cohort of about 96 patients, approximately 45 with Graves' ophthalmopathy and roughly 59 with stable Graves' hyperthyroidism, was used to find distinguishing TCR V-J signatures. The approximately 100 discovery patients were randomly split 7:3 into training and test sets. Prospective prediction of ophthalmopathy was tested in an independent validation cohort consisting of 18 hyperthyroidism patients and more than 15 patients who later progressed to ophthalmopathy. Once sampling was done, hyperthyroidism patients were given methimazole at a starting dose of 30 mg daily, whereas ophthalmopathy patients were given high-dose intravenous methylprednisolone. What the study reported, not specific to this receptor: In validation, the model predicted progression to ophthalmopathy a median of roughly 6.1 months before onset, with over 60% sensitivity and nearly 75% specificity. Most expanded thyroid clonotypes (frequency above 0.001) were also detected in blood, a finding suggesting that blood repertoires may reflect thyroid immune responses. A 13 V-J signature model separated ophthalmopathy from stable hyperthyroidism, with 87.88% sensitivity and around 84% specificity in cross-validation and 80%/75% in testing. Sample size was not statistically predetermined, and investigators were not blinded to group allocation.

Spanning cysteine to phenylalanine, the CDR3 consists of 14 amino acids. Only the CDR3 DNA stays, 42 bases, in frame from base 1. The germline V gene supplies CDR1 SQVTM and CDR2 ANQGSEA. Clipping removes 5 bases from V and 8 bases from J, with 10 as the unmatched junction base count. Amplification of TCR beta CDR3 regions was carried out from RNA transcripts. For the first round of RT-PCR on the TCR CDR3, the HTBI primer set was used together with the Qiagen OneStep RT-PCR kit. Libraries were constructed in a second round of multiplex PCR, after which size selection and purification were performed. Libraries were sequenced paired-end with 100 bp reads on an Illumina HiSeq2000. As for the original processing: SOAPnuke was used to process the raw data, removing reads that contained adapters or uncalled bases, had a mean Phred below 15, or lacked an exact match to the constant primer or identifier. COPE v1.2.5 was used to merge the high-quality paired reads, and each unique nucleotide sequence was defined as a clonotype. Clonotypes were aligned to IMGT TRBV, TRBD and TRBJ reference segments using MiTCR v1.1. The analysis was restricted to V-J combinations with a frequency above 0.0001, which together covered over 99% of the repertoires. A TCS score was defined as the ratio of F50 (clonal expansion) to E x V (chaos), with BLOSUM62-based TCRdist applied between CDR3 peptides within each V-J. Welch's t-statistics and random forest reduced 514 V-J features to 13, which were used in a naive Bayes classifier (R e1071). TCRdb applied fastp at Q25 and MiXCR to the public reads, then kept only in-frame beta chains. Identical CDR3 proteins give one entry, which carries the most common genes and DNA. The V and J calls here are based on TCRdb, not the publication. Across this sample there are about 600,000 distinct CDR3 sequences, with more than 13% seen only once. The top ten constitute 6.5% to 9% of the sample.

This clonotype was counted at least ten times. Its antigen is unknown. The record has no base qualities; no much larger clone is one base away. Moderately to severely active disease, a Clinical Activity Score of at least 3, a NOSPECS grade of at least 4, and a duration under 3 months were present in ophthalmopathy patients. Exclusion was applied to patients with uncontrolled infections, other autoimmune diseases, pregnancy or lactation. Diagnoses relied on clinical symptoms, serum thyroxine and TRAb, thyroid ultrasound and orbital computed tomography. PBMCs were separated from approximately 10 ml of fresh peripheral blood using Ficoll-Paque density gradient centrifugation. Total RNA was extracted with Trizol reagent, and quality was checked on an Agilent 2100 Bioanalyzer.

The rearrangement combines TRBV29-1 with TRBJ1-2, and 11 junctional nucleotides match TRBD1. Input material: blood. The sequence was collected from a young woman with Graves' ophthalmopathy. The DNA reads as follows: TGCAGCGTTAGACCAGGACAGGGGGCGAGCGGCTACACCTTC. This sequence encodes CSVRPGQGASGYTF.